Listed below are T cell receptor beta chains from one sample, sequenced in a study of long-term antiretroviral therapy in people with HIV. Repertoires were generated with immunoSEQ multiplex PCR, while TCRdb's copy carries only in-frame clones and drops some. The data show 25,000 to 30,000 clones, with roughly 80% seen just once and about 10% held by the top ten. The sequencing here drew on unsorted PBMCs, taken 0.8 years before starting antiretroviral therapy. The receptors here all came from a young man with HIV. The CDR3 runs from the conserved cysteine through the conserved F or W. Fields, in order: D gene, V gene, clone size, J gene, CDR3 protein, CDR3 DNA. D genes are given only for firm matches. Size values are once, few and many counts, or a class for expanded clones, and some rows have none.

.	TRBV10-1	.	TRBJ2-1	CASSDEFDPNEQFF	TGCGCCAGCAGTGATGAGTTCGATCCCAATGAGCAGTTCTTC
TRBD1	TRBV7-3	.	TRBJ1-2	CASSLQQGAGYTF	TGTGCCAGCAGCTTACAACAGGGGGCTGGCTACACCTTC
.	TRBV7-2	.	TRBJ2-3	CASSLAGGLSTDTQYF	TGTGCCAGCAGCTTAGCGGGGGGCCTAAGCACAGATACGCAGTATTTT
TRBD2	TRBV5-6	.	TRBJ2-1	CASSLETRMAGGMFF	TGTGCCAGCAGCTTGGAGACCCGAATGGCGGGAGGGATGTTCTTC
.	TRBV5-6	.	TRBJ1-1	CASSGKTAYMNTEAFF	TGTGCCAGCAGCGGTAAGACAGCTTATATGAACACTGAAGCTTTCTTT
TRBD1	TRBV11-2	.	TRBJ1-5	CASSFTGDSNQPQHF	TGTGCCAGCAGCTTCACAGGGGATAGCAATCAGCCCCAGCATTTT
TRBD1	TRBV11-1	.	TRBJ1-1	CASSLEWDRGNTEAFF	TGTGCCAGCAGCTTGGAATGGGACAGGGGGAACACTGAAGCTTTCTTT
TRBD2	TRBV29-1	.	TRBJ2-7	CSVRRGRGVGEQYF	TGCAGCGTTAGGCGGGGTCGGGGGGTCGGCGAGCAGTACTTC
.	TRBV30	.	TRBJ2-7	CAWSALTLDYEQYF	TGTGCCTGGAGTGCCCTTACCCTAGACTACGAGCAGTACTTC
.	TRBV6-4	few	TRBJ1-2	CASSAFGWANYGYTF	TGTGCCAGCAGTGCCTTCGGGTGGGCTAACTATGGCTACACCTTC
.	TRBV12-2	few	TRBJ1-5	CASRLPKGNPYSNQPQHF	TGTGCAAGTCGCCTCCCCAAGGGGAATCCCTATAGCAATCAGCCCCAGCATTTT
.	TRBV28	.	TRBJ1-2	CASSSSGIYGYTF	TGTGCCAGCAGTTCCTCCGGGATCTATGGCTACACCTTC